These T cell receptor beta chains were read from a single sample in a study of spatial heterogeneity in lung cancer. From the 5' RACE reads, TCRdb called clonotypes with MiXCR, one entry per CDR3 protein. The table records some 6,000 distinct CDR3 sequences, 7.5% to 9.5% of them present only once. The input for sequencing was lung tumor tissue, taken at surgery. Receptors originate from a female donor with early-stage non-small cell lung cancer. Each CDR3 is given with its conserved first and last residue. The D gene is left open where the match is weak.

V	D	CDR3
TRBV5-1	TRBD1	CASSLGRGTIAGNTIYF
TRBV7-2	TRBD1	CASSTGQANTEAFF
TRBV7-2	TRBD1	CASSPGTGAEKLFF
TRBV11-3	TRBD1	CASSLGQSTGELFF
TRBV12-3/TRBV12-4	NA	CASSLSGRVHPPLHF
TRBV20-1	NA	CSARGLGENEQYF
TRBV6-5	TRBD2	CASSYERGPSYEQYF
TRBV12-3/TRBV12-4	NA	CASSKTGRGNTIYF
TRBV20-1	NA	CSARDPKRSGTQYF
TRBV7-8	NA	CASSLWDEAQHF
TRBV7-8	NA	CASSSRTAPYEQYF
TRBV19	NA	CASSIVGGAGYTF
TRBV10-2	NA	CASSEIPGIGGTNWMNTEAFF
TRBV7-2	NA	CASSLVRAGELFF
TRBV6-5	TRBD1	CASRTGTGRTGELFF
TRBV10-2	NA	CASSDSRAGELFF
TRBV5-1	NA	CASSSGQSTDTQYF